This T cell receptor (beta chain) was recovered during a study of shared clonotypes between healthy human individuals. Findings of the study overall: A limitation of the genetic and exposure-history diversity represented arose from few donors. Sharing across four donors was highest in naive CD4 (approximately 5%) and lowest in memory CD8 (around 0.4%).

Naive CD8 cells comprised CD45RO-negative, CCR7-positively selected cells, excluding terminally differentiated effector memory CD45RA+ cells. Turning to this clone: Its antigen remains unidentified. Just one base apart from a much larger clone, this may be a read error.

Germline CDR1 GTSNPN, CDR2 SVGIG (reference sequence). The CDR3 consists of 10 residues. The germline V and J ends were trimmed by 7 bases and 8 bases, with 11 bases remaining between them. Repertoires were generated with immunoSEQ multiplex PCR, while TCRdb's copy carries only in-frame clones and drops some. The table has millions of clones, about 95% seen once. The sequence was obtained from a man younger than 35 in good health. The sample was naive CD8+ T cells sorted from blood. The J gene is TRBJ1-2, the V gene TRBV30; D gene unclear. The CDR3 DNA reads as TGTGCCTACGAAGTAGGCGGCTACACCTTC. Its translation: CAYEVGGYTF.